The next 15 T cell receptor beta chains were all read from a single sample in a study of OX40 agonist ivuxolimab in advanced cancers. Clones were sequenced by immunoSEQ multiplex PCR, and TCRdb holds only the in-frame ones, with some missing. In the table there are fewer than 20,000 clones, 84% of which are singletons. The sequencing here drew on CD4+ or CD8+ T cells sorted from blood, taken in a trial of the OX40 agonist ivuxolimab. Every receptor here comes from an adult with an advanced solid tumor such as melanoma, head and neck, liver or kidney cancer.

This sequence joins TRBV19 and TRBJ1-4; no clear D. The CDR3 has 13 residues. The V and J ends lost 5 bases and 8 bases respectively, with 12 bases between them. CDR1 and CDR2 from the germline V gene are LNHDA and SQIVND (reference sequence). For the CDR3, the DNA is TGTGCCAGTAGTGCGGAGTCAAGCGAAAAACTGTTTTTT. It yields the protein CASSAESSEKLFF.

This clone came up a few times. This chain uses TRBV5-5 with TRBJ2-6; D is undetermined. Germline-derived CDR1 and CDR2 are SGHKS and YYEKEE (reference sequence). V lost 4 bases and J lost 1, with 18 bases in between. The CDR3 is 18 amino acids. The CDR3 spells CASSLVDVAASGANVLTF. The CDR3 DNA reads TGTGCCAGCAGCCTGGTGGACGTGGCGGCGTCTGGGGCCAACGTCCTGACTTTC.

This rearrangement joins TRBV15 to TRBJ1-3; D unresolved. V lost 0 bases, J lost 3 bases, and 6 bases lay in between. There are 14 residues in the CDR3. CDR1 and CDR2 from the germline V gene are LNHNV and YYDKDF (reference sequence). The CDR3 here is CATSRESVGNTIYF. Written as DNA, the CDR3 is TGTGCCACCAGCAGAGAGTCAGTTGGAAACACCATATATTTT.

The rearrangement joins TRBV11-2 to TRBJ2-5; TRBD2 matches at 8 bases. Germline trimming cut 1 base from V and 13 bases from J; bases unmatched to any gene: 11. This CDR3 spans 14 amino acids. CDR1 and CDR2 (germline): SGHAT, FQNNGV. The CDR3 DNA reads TGTGCCAGCAGCTTAGGTTTCCAGCGGGAGCACCTGTACTTC. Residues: CASSLGFQREHLYF.

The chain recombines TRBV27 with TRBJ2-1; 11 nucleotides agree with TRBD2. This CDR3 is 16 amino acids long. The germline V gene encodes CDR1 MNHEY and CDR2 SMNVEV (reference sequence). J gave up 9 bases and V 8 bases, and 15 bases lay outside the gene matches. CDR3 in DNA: TGTGCCAGCCAACCAAATTCTAGCGGGAGGAAAGGTGAGCAGTTCTTC. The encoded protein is CASQPNSSGRKGEQFF.

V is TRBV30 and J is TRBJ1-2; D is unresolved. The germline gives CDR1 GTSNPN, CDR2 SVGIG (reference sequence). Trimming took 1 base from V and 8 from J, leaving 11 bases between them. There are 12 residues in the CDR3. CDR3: CAWSAGSEGYTF. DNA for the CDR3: TGTGCCTGGAGTGCAGGATCGGAAGGCTACACCTTC. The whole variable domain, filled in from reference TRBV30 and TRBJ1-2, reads SQTIHQWPATLVQPVGSPLSLECTVEGTSNPNLYWYRQAAGRGLQLLFYSVGIGQISSEVPQNLSASRPQDRQFILSSKKLLLSDSGFYLCAWSAGSEGYTFGSGTRLTVV.

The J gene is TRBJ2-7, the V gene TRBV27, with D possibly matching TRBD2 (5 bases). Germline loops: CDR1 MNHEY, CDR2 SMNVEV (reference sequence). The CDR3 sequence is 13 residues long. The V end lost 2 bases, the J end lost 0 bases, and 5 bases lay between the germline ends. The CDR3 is CASSLSGSYEQYF. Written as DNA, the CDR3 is TGTGCCAGCAGTTTAAGCGGCTCCTACGAGCAGTACTTC.

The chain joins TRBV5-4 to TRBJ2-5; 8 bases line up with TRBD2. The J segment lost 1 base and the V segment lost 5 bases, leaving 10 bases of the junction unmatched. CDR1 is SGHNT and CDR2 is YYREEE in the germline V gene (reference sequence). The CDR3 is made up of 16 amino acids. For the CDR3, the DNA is TGTGCCAGCAGATCGGGAGGGCCGACGGTCCAAGAGACCCAGTACTTC. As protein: CASRSGGPTVQETQYF.

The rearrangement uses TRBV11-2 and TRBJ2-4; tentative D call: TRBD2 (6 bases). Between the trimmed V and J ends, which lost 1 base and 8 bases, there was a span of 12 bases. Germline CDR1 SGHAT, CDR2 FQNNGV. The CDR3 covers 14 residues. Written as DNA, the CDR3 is TGTGCCAGCAGCTTAGGAGGAGGGGTTTACATTCAGTACTTC. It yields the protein CASSLGGGVYIQYF.

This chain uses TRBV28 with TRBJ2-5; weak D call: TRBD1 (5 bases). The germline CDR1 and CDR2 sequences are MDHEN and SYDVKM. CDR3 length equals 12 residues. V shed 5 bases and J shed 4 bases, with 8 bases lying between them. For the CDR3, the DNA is TGTGCCAGCAGTATACAGGTAGAGACCCAGTACTTC. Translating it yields CASSIQVETQYF.

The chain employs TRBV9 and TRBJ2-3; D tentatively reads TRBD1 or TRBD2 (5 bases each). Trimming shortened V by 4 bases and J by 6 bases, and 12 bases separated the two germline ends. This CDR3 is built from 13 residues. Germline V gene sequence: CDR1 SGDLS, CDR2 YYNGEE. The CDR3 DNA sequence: TGTGCCAGCAGCCTCCGGGGCCAGGATACGCAGTATTTT. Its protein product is CASSLRGQDTQYF.

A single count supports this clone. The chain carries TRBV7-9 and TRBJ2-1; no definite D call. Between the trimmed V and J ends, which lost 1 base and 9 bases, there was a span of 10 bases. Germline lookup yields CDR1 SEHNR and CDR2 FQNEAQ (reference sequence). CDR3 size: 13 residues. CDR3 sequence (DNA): TGTGCCAGCAGCTTAGAGGGTTGGCTTGAGCAGTTCTTC. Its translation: CASSLEGWLEQFF.

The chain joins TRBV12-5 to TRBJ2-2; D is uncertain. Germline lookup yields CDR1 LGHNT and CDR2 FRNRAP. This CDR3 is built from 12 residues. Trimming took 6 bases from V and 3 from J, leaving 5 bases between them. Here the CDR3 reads CASGRDTGELFF. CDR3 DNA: TGTGCTAGTGGCCGAGACACCGGGGAGCTGTTTTTT.

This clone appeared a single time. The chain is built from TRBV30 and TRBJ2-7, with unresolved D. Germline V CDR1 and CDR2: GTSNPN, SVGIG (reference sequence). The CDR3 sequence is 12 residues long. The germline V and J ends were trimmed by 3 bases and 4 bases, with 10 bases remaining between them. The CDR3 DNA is TGTGCCTGGAGCTACAGCTCATACGAGCAGTACTTC. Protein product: CAWSYSSYEQYF.

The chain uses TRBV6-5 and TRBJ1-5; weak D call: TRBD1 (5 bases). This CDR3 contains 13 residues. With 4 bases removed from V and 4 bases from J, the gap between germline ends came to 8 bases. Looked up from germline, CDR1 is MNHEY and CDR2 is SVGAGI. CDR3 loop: CASSSRENQPQHF. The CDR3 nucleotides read TGTGCCAGCAGTTCCAGGGAGAATCAGCCCCAGCATTTT.